One and the same sample provided the 3 T cell receptor beta chains below, sequenced in a study of control samples from healthy donors and cancer patients. TCRdb's copy holds only in-frame clones and misses some; the assay was immunoSEQ multiplex PCR. The profile covers 130,000 to 150,000 clones, with roughly 94% appearing a single time and 11% to 15% taken by the ten largest. The specimen sequenced was PBMCs. The receptor set was obtained from a man in his sixties with colorectal cancer.

The chain joins TRBV30 to TRBJ2-3; D call uncertain. The V end lost 0 bases, the J end lost 3 bases, and 10 bases lay between the germline ends. Germline CDR1 reads GTSNPN; CDR2 reads SVGIG (reference sequence). The CDR3 is 14 amino acids. The CDR3 DNA sequence: TGTGCCTGGAGTGTAGGTCTCCCAACAGATACGCAGTATTTT. Its protein product is CAWSVGLPTDTQYF.

The chain links TRBV6-5 to TRBJ1-3, with no clear D. This CDR3 has 14 amino acids. Deletions cut 6 bases from V and 0 bases from J, with 9 bases between. Per the germline V gene, CDR1 is MNHEY and CDR2 is SVGAGI. CDR3 region: CASRRTASGNTIYF. The CDR3 DNA is TGTGCCAGCAGACGGACGGCCTCTGGAAACACCATATATTTT.

V and J are TRBV6-1 and TRBJ1-2, with a weak D call TRBD1 (5 bases). Between the trimmed V and J ends, which lost 2 bases and 6 bases, there was a span of 10 bases. The CDR3 loop spans 13 amino acids. CDR1 is MNHNS, CDR2 SASEGT, per germline. The CDR3 DNA is TGTGCCAGCAGTGAAAGGGGAACAGATGGCTACACCTTC. Its translation: CASSERGTDGYTF.